This T cell receptor (beta chain) derives from a study of blood T cell repertoires in COVID-19. Overall study context: Samples came from the United States, Italy and Spain, spanning acute and convalescent COVID-19.

V lost 4 bases, J lost 1 base, and 7 bases lay in between. CDR3 length: 13 amino acids. Per germline, CDR1 SGHDN and CDR2 FVKESK. Original methodology: Estimation of nucleated cell counts relied on the amplification of reference gene primers. Clones were read by immunoSEQ multiplex PCR, and TCRdb kept only the in-frame ones, dropping some. That table supplies the V and J calls and clone size; D and trimming were determined from the DNA. The sample contains 310,000 or so clones, roughly nine tenths of which appear only once. This chain connects TRBV14 to TRBJ1-2; D unclear. Sequencing was performed on peripheral blood. This sequence originates from a woman aged 25 to 39 with COVID-19, enrolled during active disease. CDR3 sequence (DNA): TGTGCCAGCAGCCGCCGACTTAACTATGGCTACACCTTC. Amino acid sequence: CASSRRLNYGYTF.